The source of this TCR beta chain is a study of T cells in Graves' hyperthyroidism and ophthalmopathy. Overall study findings and caveats: Onset of ophthalmopathy came a median around 6.5 months after the model predicted it. Within blood appeared most thyroid clonotypes that had expanded above 0.001.

No progression to ophthalmopathy during 18 months of follow-up defined stable disease. Disease duration under 2 months; hyperthyroidism patients were aged 18 to 65. CDR1 is SEHNR, CDR2 FQNEAQ, per germline (reference sequence). This CDR3 comprises 15 residues. Between the trimmed V and J ends, which lost 6 bases and 5 bases, there was a span of 16 bases. This clonotype was counted once. As yet, its antigen is unknown. RNA transcripts provided the source from which TCR beta CDR3 regions were amplified. Using the HTBI primer set, a first-round RT-PCR was run on the TCR CDR3. Each CDR3 protein gets one entry after TCRdb re-called the multiplex PCR reads with MiXCR. The data contain hundreds of thousands of distinct CDR3 sequences, 38% of them seen just once; the ten biggest clones take up more than 7%.

The V and J genes are TRBV7-9 and TRBJ1-4; no reliable D call. Sequenced material: blood. The clonotype comes from a man aged 18-30 years with Graves' hyperthyroidism. The chain's CDR3 is CASRPPRGSNEKLFF. Written as DNA, the CDR3 is TGTGCCAGCAGACCCCCCCGAGGGTCCAATGAAAAACTGTTTTTT.